The 6 T cell receptor beta chains presented below share a single source sample, sequenced in a study of human T cells and chemical hapten exposure. Using its own MiXCR run on the RACE reads, TCRdb lists one record per CDR3 protein. The sample records 95,000 to 150,000 distinct CDR3 sequences, around 10% being singletons. The time point was: patch test 3, about 24 weeks after DPC sensitization. Treatment specified: therapeutic diphenylcyclopropenone sensitization with weekly scalp DPC. Sequencing used whole blood, obtained in connection with sensitization to the hapten diphenylcyclopropenone (DPC). Every receptor here comes from a woman between 50 and 59 years old with alopecia areata. Some clones in this sample may be carry-over from other donors' samples.

This clonotype was seen only once. One base away lies a much larger clone, so this may be a sequencing read error. The J gene is TRBJ2-5, the V gene TRBV10-3; 9 nucleotides align to TRBD2. This CDR3 spans 15 amino acids. After removal of 2 bases from V and 5 bases from J, the junction contained 6 bases not matched to a gene. Germline V gene data show CDR1 as ENHRY and CDR2 as SYGVKD. The CDR3 here is CAISEKRAGGETQYF. The CDR3 bases are TGTGCCATCAGTGAGAAACGAGCGGGAGGTGAGACCCAGTACTTC.

This clonotype was detected only a few times. The chain employs TRBV7-8 and TRBJ1-3; weak D call: TRBD1 (5 bases). Trimming left V 1 base short and J 3 bases short, with 13 bases between. From germline, CDR1 is SGHVS and CDR2 FQNEAQ. The CDR3 is 16 residues long. CDR3 bases: TGTGCCAGCAGCTTAGGCGCAGGGATGCGTGGAAACACCATATATTTT. This sequence encodes CASSLGAGMRGNTIYF.

This clonotype was counted only a few times. V and J are TRBV12-3 or TRBV12-4 and TRBJ1-6; a possible D gene is TRBD1 (6 bases). The CDR3 is 15 residues long. Trimming shortened V by 7 bases and J by 6 bases, and 16 bases separated the two germline ends. Written as DNA, the CDR3 is TGTGCCAGCACTTCGGACAGTACGCTTAATTCACCCCTCCACTTT. Protein: CASTSDSTLNSPLHF.

The chain joins TRBV5-6 to TRBJ2-5; D is perhaps TRBD1 (6 bases). The length of the CDR3 is 14 residues. From germline, CDR1 is SGHDT and CDR2 YYEEEE. The V and J ends lost 0 bases and 8 bases respectively, with 14 bases between them. This CDR3 reads CASSLGRGTETQYF. The CDR3 DNA is TGTGCCAGCAGCTTGGGAAGGGGGACGGAAACCCAGTACTTC.

This clonotype was detected only a few times. The CDR3 nucleotides are TGTGCCAGCAGTCCGGGACAGGGGAACTATGGCTACACCTTC. Amino acids: CASSPGQGNYGYTF. J is TRBJ1-2 and V is TRBV12-3 or TRBV12-4, with TRBD1 matching 10 bases. V dropped 5 bases and J dropped 2; count of bases not matched to a gene: 2. This CDR3 contains 14 residues.

V is TRBV20-1 and J is TRBJ2-5; a weak D match, TRBD2 (5 bases). Germline CDR1 and CDR2: DFQATT and SNEGSKA (reference sequence). The CDR3 loop spans 13 amino acids. The V end lost 6 bases, the J end lost 2 bases, and 13 bases lay between the germline ends. CDR3 DNA: TGCAGTGCCCCCACCCCGGGGCAAGAGACCCAGTACTTC. Translating gives CSAPTPGQETQYF.